Presented here are 30 T cell receptor beta chains from one specimen sequenced in a study of OX40 agonist ivuxolimab in advanced cancers. Generated by immunoSEQ multiplex PCR, the TCRdb table keeps only in-frame clones and is missing some. The sample lists 62,000 or so clones, just under 85% seen once, with approximately 9.4% in the top ten. Source: CD4+ or CD8+ T cells sorted from blood, taken in a trial of the OX40 agonist ivuxolimab. Receptor source: an adult with an advanced solid tumor such as melanoma, head and neck, liver or kidney cancer.

The V and J genes are TRBV6-4 and TRBJ1-1; D is unclear. The CDR3 is made up of 14 amino acids. The germline V gene has CDR1 MRHNA and CDR2 SNTAGT. V was cut by 6 bases and J by 7 bases, with 18 bases left in between. CDR3: CASSADEGRGEAFF. The CDR3 DNA is TGTGCCAGCAGCGCCGACGAGGGTCGGGGTGAAGCTTTCTTT.

This chain connects TRBV5-4 to TRBJ1-2; 8 nucleotides line up with TRBD1. The CDR3 is 14 residues long. Germline CDR1 reads SGHNT; CDR2 reads YYREEE (reference sequence). V lost 2 bases to trimming and J lost 8 bases; unmatched junction nucleotides: 8. CDR3 region: CASSFLDRDRGYTF. The DNA of the CDR3 is TGTGCCAGCAGCTTCCTGGACAGGGATAGGGGCTACACCTTC.

This chain joins TRBV10-2 and TRBJ1-1; D may be TRBD1 (6 bases). CDR1 is WSHSY and CDR2 is SAAADI in the germline V gene. Trimming shortened V by 5 bases and J by 4 bases, and 8 bases separated the two germline ends. This CDR3 has 12 amino acids. In DNA form, the CDR3 reads TGCGCCAGCAGTCCACAGGGCACTGAAGCTTTCTTT. It codes for CASSPQGTEAFF.

In its sample, this clone was seen once. This rearrangement joins TRBV6-5 to TRBJ2-7; 12 positions agree with TRBD1. The CDR3 loop spans 16 amino acids. V shed 0 bases, J shed 3 bases, and the junction held 3 bases outside the gene matches. The germline gives CDR1 MNHEY, CDR2 SVGAGI. The CDR3 here is CASSYSGTGGFYEQYF. The CDR3 nucleotides are TGTGCCAGCAGTTACTCTGGGACAGGGGGCTTCTACGAGCAGTACTTC.

Only a few counts were recorded for this clone. The sample has other DNA sequences that encode this CDR3 too. The chain carries TRBV19 and TRBJ1-3; D perhaps matches TRBD1 (5 bases). Trimming stripped 7 bases from V and 0 bases from J, with 10 bases between. This CDR3 has 14 amino acids. From germline, CDR1 is LNHDA and CDR2 SQIVND (reference sequence). This CDR3 reads CASTRGGSGNTIYF. The CDR3 DNA reads TGTGCCAGTACCCGGGGGGGCTCTGGAAACACCATATATTTT.

The count of this clone is one. The chain combines TRBV5-1 with TRBJ2-7; TRBD1 matches at 11 bases. Per germline, CDR1 SGHRS and CDR2 YFSETQ. J gave up 5 bases and V 3 bases, and 1 base lay outside the gene matches. CDR3 length equals 13 residues. CDR3 amino acids: CASSWDRGDEQYF. The CDR3 nucleotides are TGCGCCAGCAGCTGGGACAGGGGGGACGAGCAGTACTTC.

The chain links TRBV19 to TRBJ2-3, with 9 nucleotides matching TRBD2. Germline assignment: CDR1 LNHDA and CDR2 SQIVND (reference sequence). This CDR3 is built from 16 residues. Trimming at V came to 1 base and at J to 3 bases, leaving 5 bases not matched to a gene. Written as DNA, the CDR3 is TGTGCCAGTAGTATAGCTAGCGGGAAACGGACAGATACGCAGTATTTT. This gives the protein CASSIASGKRTDTQYF. The entire variable domain, with the rest obtained from reference TRBV19 and TRBJ2-3, is as follows: DGGITQSPKYLFRKEGQNVTLSCEQNLNHDAMYWYRQDPGQGLRLIYYSQIVNDFQKGDIAEGYSVSREKKESFPLTVTSAQKNPTAFYLCASSIASGKRTDTQYFGPGTRLTVL.

The chain links TRBV5-4 to TRBJ1-2; no clear D. This CDR3 comprises 15 residues. CDR1 is SGHNT and CDR2 is YYREEE in the germline V gene (reference sequence). The V and J ends lost 4 bases and 0 bases respectively, with 13 bases between them. For the CDR3, the DNA is TGTGCCAGCAGCGCGGCCTTTGGGGCTAACTATGGCTACACCTTC. Translated, it gives CASSAAFGANYGYTF.

V is TRBV14 and J is TRBJ1-3; 7 bases agree with TRBD1. The V gene's germline CDR1 is SGHDN and CDR2 FVKESK. The CDR3 is 16 residues long. The ends lost 4 bases at V and 0 bases at J; junction bases unmatched: 6. The CDR3 spells CASSPGQLDSGNTIYF. The CDR3 bases are TGTGCCAGCAGCCCGGGACAGCTCGACTCTGGAAACACCATATATTTT.

The CDR3 sequence: CSVARGQLAEAFF. For the CDR3, the DNA is TGCAGCGTTGCACGGGGGCAGTTGGCTGAAGCTTTCTTT. The gene calls are TRBV29-1 and TRBJ1-1; D is perhaps TRBD1 (6 bases). Trimming took 4 bases from V and 6 from J, leaving 15 bases between them. Germline V gene sequence: CDR1 SQVTM, CDR2 ANQGSEA. This CDR3 region has 13 residues. Based on the CDR3 plus reference TRBV29-1 and TRBJ1-1, the full variable domain is SAVISQKPSRDICQRGTSLTIQCQVDSQVTMMFWYRQQPGQSLTLIATANQGSEATYESGFVIDKFPISRPNLTFSTLTVSNMSPEDSSIYLCSVARGQLAEAFFGQGTRLTVV.

The chain couples TRBV19 to TRBJ1-2; D might be TRBD1 (6 bases). The germline V and J ends were trimmed by 7 bases and 5 bases, with 14 bases remaining between them. Germline CDR1 is LNHDA and CDR2 is SQIVND (reference sequence). The length of the CDR3 is 13 residues. CDR3 sequence reads: CASTPQGRYGYTF. The CDR3 nucleotides are TGTGCCAGTACCCCACAGGGAAGATATGGCTACACCTTC.

This chain joins TRBV6-5 and TRBJ2-1, with D tentatively TRBD2 (5 bases). Germline V gene data show CDR1 as MNHEY and CDR2 as SVGAGI. The V end was cut by 2 bases, the J end by 9 bases, with 17 bases between. The length of the CDR3 is 15 residues. CDR3 in DNA: TGTGCCAGCAGTTACGGAGGTTCTGAGGTTTTTGAGCAGTTCTTC. Protein: CASSYGGSEVFEQFF.

The chain carries TRBV11-3 and TRBJ2-7; 9 nucleotides align to TRBD1. Germline V CDR1 and CDR2: SGHNT, YENEEA. The length of the CDR3 is 15 residues. V lost 4 bases to trimming and J lost 5 bases; unmatched junction nucleotides: 9. The CDR3 sequence is CASSSPGQGHHEQYF. CDR3 coding DNA: TGTGCCAGCAGCTCGCCGGGACAGGGACACCACGAGCAGTACTTC.

This clone was detected only a few times. The rearrangement uses TRBV19 and TRBJ1-5; 7 bases map to TRBD1. The CDR3 runs 16 residues. V shed 6 bases, J shed 3 bases, and the junction held 11 bases outside the gene matches. In germline, CDR1 is LNHDA, CDR2 SQIVND (reference sequence). The CDR3 here is CASSKPGTATNQPQHF. The DNA for the CDR3 is TGTGCCAGTAGCAAACCCGGGACAGCAACCAATCAGCCCCAGCATTTT.

The V call is TRBV5-4, the J call TRBJ2-7; D gene unclear. Germline-derived CDR1 and CDR2 are SGHNT and YYREEE (reference sequence). The V end lost 4 bases, the J end lost 4 bases, and 15 bases lay between the germline ends. CDR3 length equals 14 residues. CDR3 coding DNA: TGTGCCAGCAGCCCCCGCTGGGGATTATACGAGCAGTACTTC. Translated: CASSPRWGLYEQYF.

The chain has TRBV9 and TRBJ2-2; maybe TRBD1 (5 bases). CDR3 length: 16 amino acids. The germline V and J ends were trimmed by 1 base and 0 bases, with 10 bases remaining between them. Germline assignment: CDR1 SGDLS and CDR2 YYNGEE. The CDR3: CASSVWGSPNTGELFF. The CDR3 nucleotides are TGTGCCAGCAGCGTATGGGGCAGCCCGAACACCGGGGAGCTGTTTTTT.

The V gene is TRBV5-1, the J gene TRBJ2-2; D is uncertain. V was shortened by 0 bases and J by 6 bases, with 6 bases between the two germline ends. CDR3 length: 13 residues. The V gene's germline CDR1 is SGHRS and CDR2 YFSETQ. The CDR3 coding sequence is TGCGCCAGCAGCTTGGGTCGGGCCGGGGAGCTGTTTTTT. Encoded protein: CASSLGRAGELFF.

This chain joins TRBV4-2 and TRBJ1-1, with 8 bases that match TRBD1. This CDR3 spans 14 amino acids. Unmatched junction bases numbered 10, after V lost 3 bases and J lost 10 bases. Germline CDR1 is LGHNA and CDR2 is YNFKEQ. In DNA, the CDR3 is TGTGCCAGCAGCCATGACGACCGGACAGGGCCAGCTTTCTTT. This gives the protein CASSHDDRTGPAFF.

This clone was observed a few times. V usage is TRBV5-1 and J usage is TRBJ2-7; TRBD1 agrees at 11 bases. V trimming: 1 base; J trimming: 7 bases; junction bases outside the gene matches: 4. The CDR3 extends over 14 amino acids. Germline lookup yields CDR1 SGHRS and CDR2 YFSETQ. The CDR3 DNA sequence: TGCGCCAGCAGCTTGCGAGGGGACAGGGGGGAGCAGTACTTC. Protein: CASSLRGDRGEQYF.

The chain joins TRBV11-3 to TRBJ2-2; the D call may be TRBD1 or TRBD2 (5 bases each). The V and J ends lost 5 bases and 7 bases respectively, with 23 bases between them. Germline V CDR1 and CDR2: SGHNT, YENEEA. This CDR3 has 17 amino acids. CDR3 DNA: TGTGCCAGCAGCCCCCGGAGCGGACAAGACTGGGTCGGGGAGCTGTTTTTT. Protein: CASSPRSGQDWVGELFF.

J is TRBJ2-7 and V is TRBV7-9; TRBD2 matches 7 bases. The V gene end was trimmed by 2 bases and the J gene end by 0 bases; junction bases not matched to a gene: 10. Germline V gene sequence: CDR1 SEHNR, CDR2 FQNEAQ (reference sequence). This CDR3 has 17 amino acids. CDR3 nucleotides: TGTGCCAGCAGCTTACCCATGGCTAGCGGCTACTCCTACGAGCAGTACTTC. This sequence encodes CASSLPMASGYSYEQYF.

With regard to this clone: Other nucleotide sequences from this sample produce the same CDR3. The chain joins TRBV19 to TRBJ1-3; no reliable D call. V lost 7 bases and J 0 bases, leaving 4 bases between the germline ends. The CDR3 length is 12 residues. Germline assignment: CDR1 LNHDA and CDR2 SQIVND (reference sequence). CDR3 in DNA: TGTGCCAGTACTCACTCTGGAAACACCATATATTTT. Translated, it gives CASTHSGNTIYF.

On this clone itself: This same CDR3 is encoded by further DNA sequences in the sample. The J gene is TRBJ1-1, the V gene TRBV5-1, with D unclear. Germline V lookup: CDR1 SGHRS, CDR2 YFSETQ. V was shortened by 0 bases and J by 0 bases, with 3 bases between the two germline ends. This CDR3 is built from 13 residues. The CDR3 DNA reads as TGCGCCAGCAGCTTGGGAATGAACACTGAAGCTTTCTTT. Encoded protein: CASSLGMNTEAFF.

This rearrangement joins TRBV30 to TRBJ1-6, with 8 bases identical to TRBD1. The J segment lost 7 bases and the V segment lost 1 base, leaving 6 bases of the junction unmatched. Germline CDR1 GTSNPN, CDR2 SVGIG (reference sequence). This CDR3 contains 15 residues. CDR3 DNA: TGTGCCTGGAGTGGGGACAGGAGGGCGAATTCACCCCTCCACTTT. Protein sequence: CAWSGDRRANSPLHF.

V gene TRBV7-6 combines with J gene TRBJ2-7; 8 bases line up with TRBD1. The CDR3 sequence is 14 residues long. Germline assignment: CDR1 SGHVS and CDR2 FNYEAQ. The J segment lost 3 bases and the V segment lost 5 bases, leaving 6 bases of the junction unmatched. The CDR3 region has the DNA TGTGCCAGCAGCCCGCGGACAGGGTACTACGAGCAGTACTTC. Translation gives CASSPRTGYYEQYF.

This chain connects TRBV5-6 to TRBJ2-1; weak D call: TRBD1 (6 bases). The CDR3 is made up of 16 amino acids. V lost 6 bases to trimming and J lost 0 bases, with 16 bases between them. Germline lookup yields CDR1 SGHDT and CDR2 YYEEEE. DNA for the CDR3: TGTGCCAGCATCGTAACAGGGCAAGACTCCTACAATGAGCAGTTCTTC. This codes for CASIVTGQDSYNEQFF.

The genes are TRBV7-2 and TRBJ2-3; no reliable D call. The CDR3 extends over 12 amino acids. With 2 bases removed from V and 2 bases from J, the gap between germline ends came to 2 bases. Germline CDR1 reads SGHTA; CDR2 reads FQGNSA. The CDR3 sequence is CASSLLTDTQYF. The CDR3 bases are TGTGCCAGCAGCTTACTCACAGATACGCAGTATTTT.

The rearrangement uses TRBV7-2 and TRBJ2-1; TRBD2 agrees at 14 bases. J gave up 9 bases and V 5 bases, and 6 bases lay outside the gene matches. The CDR3 consists of 15 residues. Per the germline V gene, CDR1 is SGHTA and CDR2 is FQGNSA. CDR3 coding DNA: TGTGCCAGCAGCACGGGACTAGCGGGAGTGGGTGAGCAGTTCTTC. This gives the protein CASSTGLAGVGEQFF.

This clone was seen a handful of times. This chain links TRBV6-6 with TRBJ1-1; D not certain. The CDR3 runs to 12 residues. The germline V and J ends were trimmed by 0 bases and 6 bases, with 5 bases remaining between them. Germline V gives CDR1 MNHNY, CDR2 SVGAGI (reference sequence). The CDR3 bases are TGTGCCAGCAGTTACTCGGGCCCTGAAGCTTTCTTT. It encodes CASSYSGPEAFF.

This chain joins TRBV19 and TRBJ2-5; unclear D gene. The DNA end is a closer match to TRBJ2-7, so the J assignment may be wrong. The CDR3 totals 12 residues. The germline gives CDR1 LNHDA, CDR2 SQIVND (reference sequence). CDR3 bases: TGTGCCAGTAGCACCAACGGCTACGAGCAGTACTTC. This translates into CASSTNGYEQYF.